The clone carrying this T cell receptor (beta chain) was recorded only once. As yet, its antigen is unknown. Specified treatment: oral pan-JAK inhibitor, 5-10 mg twice daily. The sample belongs to a study of CD8+ T cells in alopecia areata. Study results and caveats: A large proportion of expanded lesional clones were detected persisting in scalp and blood during tofacitinib. Expanded CD8+ clones among the top 100, and scalp clonality, were significantly decreased by tofacitinib.

Germline V gene data show CDR1 as LGHNT and CDR2 as FRNRAP. This CDR3 has 13 residues. V lost 1 base to trimming and J lost 2 bases, with 4 bases between them. cDNA serving as the sequencing template came from extracted, reverse transcribed RNA. Here immunoSEQ multiplex PCR was the method, and the copy in TCRdb shows in-frame clones only, minus some. The sample lists 110,000 or so clones; about 54% were seen once. The chain recombines TRBV12-5 with TRBJ2-3; D gene uncertain. The TCR originated in a human donor with alopecia areata. The sequencing used CD8+ T cells sorted from blood, collected at week 4, from a patient treated with tofacitinib. The CDR3: CASGLALTDTQYF. The CDR3 region has the DNA TGTGCTAGTGGTTTGGCGCTCACAGATACGCAGTATTTT.